These 13 T cell receptor beta chains were all obtained from the same sample, sequenced in a study of radiation and T cells in renal cell carcinoma (dated by TCRdb to the early 2020s). The meaning of the sample's time point label: blood 2 weeks post-SBRT. This specimen's treatment or condition label, per the study, means: 15 Gy SBRT to primary tumor, nephrectomy 4 weeks later. The library was generated by the immunoSEQ multiplex PCR assay. What TCRdb holds here is the immuneACCESS table cut down to in-frame rearrangements. Part of the clones is not present; checked against another copy, under half of the missing clones reflect an unresolved V gene, and the others are unexplained. The sample table records 100,000 to 150,000 clones; 81% of these occur just once. In total, the top ten clones hold approximately 6.3% of the sample. The sample consisted of blood, taken from a patient whose treatment included radiotherapy and nephrectomy. Receptor source: a man aged 50 to 59 with renal cell carcinoma.

The CDR3 DNA is TGTGCCAGCAGGTCCCACCCCTACGAGCAGTACTTC. Translated: CASRSHPYEQYF. J is TRBJ2-7 and V is TRBV28; D not resolved. The CDR3 contains 12 residues. The V end lost 6 bases, the J end lost 2 bases, and 8 bases lay between the germline ends. Germline CDR1 is MDHEN and CDR2 is SYDVKM.

The V gene is TRBV6-6, the J gene TRBJ1-1; D call uncertain. The CDR3 consists of 14 residues. Germline CDR1 reads MNHNY; CDR2 reads SVGAGI (reference sequence). V was shortened by 5 bases and J by 2 bases, with 12 bases between the two germline ends. The CDR3 sequence: CASSTRWGNTEAFF. The CDR3, as DNA: TGTGCCAGCAGTACACGGTGGGGTAACACTGAAGCTTTCTTT.

The CDR3 DNA follows: TGTGCCATCAGTGAGTCTAATGAGGATGAGCAGTTCTTC. Residues: CAISESNEDEQFF. This chain uses TRBV10-3 with TRBJ2-1; D unresolved. The germline gives CDR1 ENHRY, CDR2 SYGVKD. V was trimmed by 0 bases and J by 8 bases, leaving 8 bases between them. This CDR3 is 13 amino acids long.

This chain uses TRBV30 with TRBJ2-7; 9 positions match TRBD2. Germline CDR1 GTSNPN, CDR2 SVGIG (reference sequence). This CDR3 comprises 14 residues. J lost 1 base, V lost 5 bases, and 6 bases had no gene match. The CDR3 is CAWEPAGGSYEQYF. Here the CDR3 DNA reads TGTGCCTGGGAGCCAGCGGGGGGATCCTACGAGCAGTACTTC. Looking up the rest from reference TRBV30 and TRBJ2-7 gives the full variable domain: SQTIHQWPATLVQPVGSPLSLECTVEGTSNPNLYWYRQAAGRGLQLLFYSVGIGQISSEVPQNLSASRPQDRQFILSSKKLLLSDSGFYLCAWEPAGGSYEQYFGPGTRLTVT.

This chain connects TRBV6-4 to TRBJ1-5; no reliable D call. This CDR3 spans 16 amino acids. Trimming took off 2 bases at V and 8 bases at J, with 19 bases between the two ends. The germline V gene encodes CDR1 MRHNA and CDR2 SNTAGT. The CDR3 protein is CASSDPSRPSEKPQHF. The CDR3, as DNA: TGTGCCAGCAGTGACCCCTCAAGACCGTCTGAGAAGCCCCAGCATTTT.

This clone has only a few counts. The V call is TRBV5-5, the J call TRBJ2-7, with 7 bases that match TRBD1. Germline-derived CDR1 and CDR2 are SGHKS and YYEKEE (reference sequence). The junction had 3 bases not matched to a gene; V was cut back by 0 bases and J by 0 bases. This CDR3 has 15 amino acids. CDR3 residues: CASSLERTGSYEQYF. DNA for the CDR3: TGTGCCAGCAGCTTGGAGCGGACAGGCTCCTACGAGCAGTACTTC.

This clone has a handful of counts. The chain links TRBV7-6 to TRBJ1-6; D remains unclear. The CDR3 is 15 amino acids. The germline CDR1 and CDR2 sequences are SGHVS and FNYEAQ. The V gene lost 1 base and the J gene lost 6 bases, with 10 bases spanning the gap. In DNA, the CDR3 is TGTGCCAGCAGCTTAGATTTGGGCTTTAATTCACCCCTCCACTTT. This translates into CASSLDLGFNSPLHF.

V gene TRBV2 combines with J gene TRBJ2-3; 7 bases match TRBD2. The V and J ends lost 4 bases and 2 bases, in that order; junction bases with no gene match: 3. This CDR3 comprises 14 residues. Germline lookup yields CDR1 SNHLY and CDR2 FYNNEI. As DNA, the CDR3 is TGTGCCAGCAGTGTAAGCGGGGACACAGATACGCAGTATTTT. Its translation is CASSVSGDTDTQYF.

The V gene is TRBV6-6, the J gene TRBJ1-1; D perhaps matches TRBD1 (5 bases). Germline V CDR1 and CDR2: MNHNY, SVGAGI (reference sequence). The germline V and J ends were trimmed by 8 bases and 7 bases, with 17 bases remaining between them. CDR3 size: 13 residues. The CDR3 loop reads CASGNQRGLEAFF. The CDR3 region has the DNA TGTGCCAGCGGTAACCAACGGGGACTTGAAGCTTTCTTT.

The chain combines TRBV29-1 with TRBJ1-1; 10 bases agree with TRBD1. Germline V gene data show CDR1 as SQVTM and CDR2 as ANQGSEA. V lost 7 bases and J lost 3; bases outside the gene matches: 5. The CDR3 sequence is 13 residues long. CDR3 sequence: CSAGTGADTEAFF. The DNA of the CDR3 is TGCAGCGCTGGGACAGGGGCTGACACTGAAGCTTTCTTT. Using reference TRBV29-1 and TRBJ1-1 for the parts outside the CDR3, the full variable domain is SAVISQKPSRDICQRGTSLTIQCQVDSQVTMMFWYRQQPGQSLTLIATANQGSEATYESGFVIDKFPISRPNLTFSTLTVSNMSPEDSSIYLCSAGTGADTEAFFGQGTRLTVV.

This chain connects TRBV15 to TRBJ2-5, with D hard to call. The length of the CDR3 is 15 residues. V was shortened by 1 base and J by 6 bases, with 15 bases between the two germline ends. The V gene's germline CDR1 is LNHNV and CDR2 YYDKDF (reference sequence). CDR3 residues: CATSRGGRLIQTQYF. CDR3 DNA sequence: TGTGCCACCAGCAGAGGTGGACGGCTCATCCAGACCCAGTACTTC.

The chain links TRBV9 to TRBJ2-3; D remains unclear. This CDR3 is 14 amino acids long. The V end was cut by 3 bases, the J end by 2 bases, with 10 bases between. CDR1 SGDLS and CDR2 YYNGEE come from the germline V gene. CDR3: CASSAAQFTDTQYF. The DNA of the CDR3 is TGTGCCAGCAGCGCCGCTCAGTTCACAGATACGCAGTATTTT.

This rearrangement joins TRBV5-1 to TRBJ2-7; D perhaps matches TRBD1 (7 bases). Germline loops: CDR1 SGHRS, CDR2 YFSETQ. V lost 2 bases and J 10 bases, leaving 19 bases between the germline ends. The CDR3 sequence is 14 residues long. CDR3 sequence: CASSFGGGETRQYF. The CDR3 region has the DNA TGCGCCAGCAGCTTCGGAGGGGGCGAAACGCGCCAGTACTTC.